Below are 26 T cell receptor beta chains sequenced from a single sample in a study of spatial heterogeneity in lung cancer. TCRdb re-called the 5' RACE reads with MiXCR, one entry per CDR3 protein. The sample holds 40,000 to 50,000 distinct CDR3 sequences; approximately 15% are singletons and the top ten take about 57%. Time point given: sample taken at primary tumor resection. Sequenced material: PBMCs, taken at surgery. Receptors were obtained from a male donor with early-stage non-small cell lung cancer.

This rearrangement joins TRBV20-1 to TRBJ2-7; no reliable D call. This CDR3 region has 14 residues. CDR1 is DFQATT, CDR2 SNEGSKA, per germline (reference sequence). Trimming stripped 1 base from V and 3 bases from J, with 13 bases between. DNA for the CDR3: TGCAGTGCTAGAGGCGATATATCCCACTACGAGCAGTACTTC. It codes for CSARGDISHYEQYF.

This clonotype was recorded many times. The chain recombines TRBV19 with TRBJ1-4, with unresolved D. Per germline, CDR1 LNHDA and CDR2 SQIVND (reference sequence). The length of the CDR3 is 14 residues. Trimming removed 3 bases at V and 3 bases at J, with 8 bases between. The CDR3 nucleotides read TGTGCCAGTAGTATTCCGGGATCTAATGAAAAACTGTTTTTT. Translated: CASSIPGSNEKLFF.

This clonotype was detected many times. V usage is TRBV20-1 and J usage is TRBJ2-1; 8 bases fit TRBD2. The germline CDR1 and CDR2 sequences are DFQATT and SNEGSKA (reference sequence). The junction had 12 bases not matched to a gene; V was cut back by 5 bases and J by 0 bases. The CDR3 runs 17 residues. CDR3 protein: CSASGTRGRSSYNEQFF. The CDR3 coding sequence is TGCAGTGCTTCCGGGACTAGGGGTCGAAGCTCCTACAATGAGCAGTTCTTC.

There are many counts of this clonotype. V and J are TRBV29-1 and TRBJ2-1, with 9 bases identical to TRBD1. V lost 6 bases and J lost 4; bases outside the gene matches: 7. CDR3 length: 14 residues. Germline lookup yields CDR1 SQVTM and CDR2 ANQGSEA. CDR3 sequence: CSVIRDRDYNEQFF. The CDR3 region has the DNA TGCAGCGTCATTAGGGACAGGGATTACAATGAGCAGTTCTTC.

The chain joins TRBV7-8 to TRBJ2-3; unclear D gene. Germline V gives CDR1 SGHVS, CDR2 FQNEAQ. The CDR3 extends over 16 amino acids. Trimming stripped 3 bases from V and 1 base from J, with 14 bases between. The DNA of the CDR3 is TGTGCCAGCAGCTTGAGACCGATCAGTCGCACAGATACGCAGTATTTT. It codes for CASSLRPISRTDTQYF.

The rearrangement links TRBV30 to TRBJ2-1; D not certain. Germline values: CDR1 GTSNPN, CDR2 SVGIG (reference sequence). The CDR3 contains 16 residues. Trimming cost V 3 bases and J 1 base, with 16 bases left between them. CDR3 residues: CAWSVPLSDSYNEQFF. Written as DNA, the CDR3 is TGTGCCTGGAGCGTGCCGCTCAGCGATTCCTACAATGAGCAGTTCTTC.

V and J are TRBV5-1 and TRBJ2-7; D is perhaps TRBD1 or TRBD2 (6 bases each). The CDR3 runs to 13 residues. V lost 2 bases to trimming and J lost 3 bases, with 9 bases between them. Germline CDR1 reads SGHRS; CDR2 reads YFSETQ. In DNA form, the CDR3 reads TGCGCCAGCAGCTTCGGGGGCCACTACGAGCAGTACTTC. Encoded protein: CASSFGGHYEQYF.

This clonotype appeared many times. V usage is TRBV10-3 and J usage is TRBJ1-6; 9 bases are a match to TRBD1. With 2 bases clipped from V and 0 bases from J, the junction kept 2 bases outside the gene matches. CDR3 length: 17 amino acids. The V gene's germline CDR1 is ENHRY and CDR2 SYGVKD. The chain's CDR3 is CAISEGQGISYNSPLHF. The CDR3 region has the DNA TGTGCCATCAGTGAGGGACAGGGGATCTCCTATAATTCACCCCTCCACTTT.

This clonotype was observed many times. This chain connects TRBV15 to TRBJ2-5; TRBD2 matches at 7 bases. CDR1 LNHNV and CDR2 YYDKDF come from the germline V gene (reference sequence). V was pared by 3 bases and J by 1 base, with 2 bases of the junction left unmatched. This CDR3 contains 14 residues. For the CDR3, the DNA is TGTGCCACCAGCAGGGGAGGGATCCAAGAGACCCAGTACTTC. Its translation: CATSRGGIQETQYF. The complete variable domain, with remaining parts taken from reference TRBV15 and TRBJ2-5, reads DAMVIQNPRYQVTQFGKPVTLSCSQTLNHNVMYWYQQKSSQAPKLLFHYYDKDFNNEADTPDNFQSRRPNTSFCFLDIRSPGLGDTAMYLCATSRGGIQETQYFGPGTRLLVL.

This clonotype has ten or more counts. The chain couples TRBV5-4 to TRBJ2-1; D is uncertain. CDR1 is SGHNT, CDR2 YYREEE, per germline (reference sequence). Trimming left V 0 bases short and J 6 bases short, with 7 bases between. CDR3 length: 13 amino acids. CDR3 residues: CASSLGFSNEQFF. Here the CDR3 DNA reads TGTGCCAGCAGCTTGGGTTTCAGCAATGAGCAGTTCTTC. The entire variable domain, with the rest obtained from reference TRBV5-4 and TRBJ2-1, is as follows: ETGVTQSPTHLIKTRGQQVTLRCSSQSGHNTVSWYQQALGQGPQFIFQYYREEENGRGNFPPRFSGLQFPNYSSELNVNALELDDSALYLCASSLGFSNEQFFGPGTRLTVL.

This clonotype was counted only a few times. The chain uses TRBV7-2 and TRBJ2-3; D gene unclear. V was pared by 2 bases and J by 3 bases, with 6 bases between. The germline gives CDR1 SGHTA, CDR2 FQGNSA. This CDR3 spans 13 amino acids. CDR3 in amino acids: CASSLLGTDTQYF. In DNA, the CDR3 is TGTGCCAGCAGCTTATTGGGGACAGATACGCAGTATTTT.

This clonotype was seen at least ten times. J is TRBJ2-7 and V is TRBV28; D ambiguous. The CDR3 is made up of 12 amino acids. V was cut by 5 bases and J by 7 bases, with 12 bases left in between. Germline CDR1 reads MDHEN; CDR2 reads SYDVKM. The DNA of the CDR3 is TGTGCCAGCAGTCCCACGCTAGGGGAGCAGTACTTC. Amino acid sequence: CASSPTLGEQYF.

The chain recombines TRBV3-1 with TRBJ2-1; a possible D gene is TRBD2 (6 bases). Trimming took off 10 bases at V and 10 bases at J, with 17 bases between the two ends. CDR3 length: 12 amino acids. The germline V gene has CDR1 LGHDT and CDR2 YNNKEL (reference sequence). The CDR3 sequence: CATVSGSWEQFF. The CDR3 coding sequence is TGTGCCACTGTCAGCGGGTCGTGGGAGCAGTTCTTC.

With regard to this clonotype: This CDR3 fails to terminate in the conserved phenylalanine or tryptophan, so it likely reflects a read error. The rearrangement uses TRBV29-1 and TRBJ2-7; a weak D match, TRBD1 (6 bases). Trimming removed 3 bases at V and 3 bases at J, with 9 bases between. The CDR3 has 12 amino acids. CDR1 SQVTM and CDR2 ANQGSEA come from the germline V gene. CDR3 coding DNA: TGCAGCGTTGATCTACAGGGCTACGAGCAGTACCTC. Translated: CSVDLQGYEQYL.

This clonotype showed up just a few times. CDR3 protein: CATSDPPGTSLAGELFF. In nucleotides, the CDR3 is TGTGCCACCAGTGACCCCCCCGGGACCTCCCTCGCCGGGGAGCTGTTTTTT. The gene calls are TRBV24-1 and TRBJ2-2; D possibly matches TRBD1 or TRBD2 (5 bases each). Germline-derived CDR1 and CDR2 are KGHDR and SFDVKD. This CDR3 region has 17 residues. Trimming left V 4 bases short and J 6 bases short, with 20 bases between.

The J gene is TRBJ1-5, the V gene TRBV29-1; the D is unclear. CDR3 length: 13 residues. The germline V gene encodes CDR1 SQVTM and CDR2 ANQGSEA. The V and J ends lost 5 bases and 3 bases respectively, with 11 bases between them. The CDR3 spells CSVSDANNQPQHF. CDR3 in DNA: TGCAGCGTTTCCGACGCGAACAATCAGCCCCAGCATTTT.

This clonotype was observed a few times. This chain links TRBV5-1 with TRBJ1-1, with 7 bases matching TRBD1. The length of the CDR3 is 14 residues. In germline, CDR1 is SGHRS, CDR2 YFSETQ. Trimming took 0 bases from V and 3 from J; bases not matched to a gene: 2. The CDR3: CASSLEGAYTEAFF. Written as DNA, the CDR3 is TGCGCCAGCAGCTTGGAGGGGGCCTACACTGAAGCTTTCTTT.

This clonotype was counted between two and nine times. The chain uses TRBV27 and TRBJ1-1, with 7 bases matching TRBD1. V trimming: 1 base; J trimming: 2 bases; junction bases outside the gene matches: 4. CDR1 is MNHEY, CDR2 SMNVEV, per germline (reference sequence). This CDR3 comprises 15 residues. The CDR3 is CASSLYNRGNTEAFF. CDR3 sequence (DNA): TGTGCCAGCAGTTTATATAACAGGGGCAACACTGAAGCTTTCTTT.

The chain has TRBV6-6 and TRBJ1-6, with TRBD1 matching 9 bases. Germline CDR1 reads MNHNY; CDR2 reads SVGAGI (reference sequence). The CDR3 runs 17 residues. Trimming at V came to 7 bases and at J to 7 bases, leaving 14 bases not matched to a gene. CDR3 loop: CASTQSGGQGWNSPLHF. The CDR3 DNA is TGTGCCAGCACCCAATCGGGCGGACAGGGGTGGAATTCACCCCTCCACTTT.

The rearrangement uses TRBV6-2 or TRBV6-3 and TRBJ2-5, with a tentative D call TRBD2 (5 bases). V was cut by 11 bases and J by 2 bases, with 15 bases left in between. Germline loops: CDR1 MNHEY, CDR2 SVGEGT. The CDR3 is 13 amino acids. The CDR3 sequence is CAADHGDQETQYF. The CDR3 DNA reads as TGTGCCGCAGACCACGGGGATCAAGAGACCCAGTACTTC.

This sequence joins TRBV4-3 and TRBJ1-5; D is unresolved. The germline CDR1 and CDR2 sequences are LGHNA and YSLEER. This CDR3 region has 15 residues. With 3 bases removed from V and 0 bases from J, the gap between germline ends came to 9 bases. The CDR3 DNA follows: TGCGCCAGCAGCCACAGCTCCCATAGCAATCAGCCCCAGCATTTT. Protein sequence: CASSHSSHSNQPQHF.

At least ten counts were recorded for this clonotype. The V call is TRBV29-1, the J call TRBJ1-2; tentatively, D is TRBD1 (6 bases). Trimming left V 6 bases short and J 0 bases short, with 14 bases between. Germline V gives CDR1 SQVTM, CDR2 ANQGSEA. The CDR3 sequence is 14 residues long. The CDR3 nucleotides read TGCAGCGTGCCGACAGGACAAGCTAACTATGGCTACACCTTC. It is translated as CSVPTGQANYGYTF.

This clonotype was seen a handful of times. The chain recombines TRBV7-2 with TRBJ2-7, with 9 bases fitting TRBD2. This CDR3 spans 14 amino acids. In germline, CDR1 is SGHTA, CDR2 FQGNSA. The junction had 5 bases not matched to a gene; V was cut back by 4 bases and J by 4 bases. This CDR3 is CASSSAGGPYEQYF. The CDR3 coding sequence is TGTGCCAGCAGCTCTGCGGGAGGGCCGTACGAGCAGTACTTC.

This clonotype was observed many times. This rearrangement joins TRBV24-1 to TRBJ2-1, with 10 bases lining up with TRBD2. Germline V gives CDR1 KGHDR, CDR2 SFDVKD. This CDR3 has 15 amino acids. Trimming removed 8 bases from V and 2 bases from J; junction bases left unmatched: 5. The CDR3 DNA is TGTGCCACCACAGGTGGGACTAGCGCCTACAATGAGCAGTTCTTC. Translation: CATTGGTSAYNEQFF.

The CDR3 DNA sequence: TGCAGTGCCCCCGGACTAGCGGCCTACAATGAGCAGTTCTTC. Protein sequence: CSAPGLAAYNEQFF. This chain links TRBV20-1 with TRBJ2-1; 10 nucleotides agree with TRBD2. Trimming at V came to 6 bases and at J to 2 bases, leaving 4 bases not matched to a gene. Germline V lookup: CDR1 DFQATT, CDR2 SNEGSKA (reference sequence). The CDR3 covers 14 residues.

DNA for the CDR3: TGCGCCAGCAGCCACGGACAGGGGGCAGAGACCCAGTACTTC. This translates into CASSHGQGAETQYF. This chain connects TRBV4-1 to TRBJ2-5; TRBD1 matches at 11 bases. J was trimmed by 4 bases and V by 3 bases; bases with no gene match: 1. Germline-derived CDR1 and CDR2 are MGHRA and YSYEKL. The CDR3 is 14 amino acids.